What follows are 20 T cell receptor beta chains derived from one specimen sequenced in a study of blood T cell repertoires in COVID-19. Here immunoSEQ multiplex PCR was the method, and the copy in TCRdb shows in-frame clones only, minus some. In the table there are 150,000 to 200,000 clones, around 79% of which are singletons. Sequences were obtained from peripheral blood. These receptors originate from a man aged 55-75 years with active or convalescent COVID-19.

The gene calls are TRBV12-5 and TRBJ2-1, with 9 bases lining up with TRBD1. Germline assignment: CDR1 LGHNT and CDR2 FRNRAP. Trimming removed 1 base from V and 7 bases from J; junction bases left unmatched: 5. The CDR3 extends over 15 amino acids. The CDR3 region is CASGLDGQGWNEQFF. The CDR3 region has the DNA TGTGCTAGTGGTTTGGACGGACAGGGGTGGAATGAGCAGTTCTTC.

This clone was counted between two and nine times. The chain has TRBV30 and TRBJ2-7, with D tentatively TRBD1 (6 bases). This CDR3 region has 13 residues. Trimming pared 0 bases from V and 5 bases from J, leaving 11 bases between. In germline, CDR1 is GTSNPN, CDR2 SVGIG (reference sequence). Written as DNA, the CDR3 is TGTGCCTGGAGTGTACAACAGGGAAACGAGCAGTACTTC. Translated, it gives CAWSVQQGNEQYF.

The rearrangement uses TRBV9 and TRBJ2-3; 15 bases match TRBD2. V lost 3 bases, J lost 2 bases, and 7 bases stayed unmatched. The germline gives CDR1 SGDLS, CDR2 YYNGEE. There are 18 residues in the CDR3. The CDR3 sequence is CASSGWTSGRGDTDTQYF. Here the CDR3 DNA reads TGTGCCAGCAGCGGATGGACTAGCGGGAGGGGCGACACAGATACGCAGTATTTT. The variable domain in full, completed from reference TRBV9 and TRBJ2-3, reads DSGVTQTPKHLITATGQRVTLRCSPRSGDLSVYWYQQSLDQGLQFLIQYYNGEERAKGNILERFSAQQFPDLHSELNLSSLELGDSALYFCASSGWTSGRGDTDTQYFGPGTRLTVL.

The sample holds a few counts of this clone. The genes are TRBV7-3 and TRBJ1-1; 7 nucleotides agree with TRBD1. The CDR3 extends over 17 amino acids. The V gene's germline CDR1 is SGHTA and CDR2 FQGTGA. The V segment lost 3 bases and the J segment 5 bases; nucleotides outside the gene matches: 15. CDR3 in amino acids: CASSFPLRGRGNTEAFF. CDR3 DNA: TGTGCCAGCAGCTTCCCCTTAAGGGGGCGTGGGAATACTGAAGCTTTCTTT.

The chain recombines TRBV7-8 with TRBJ2-5; D unclear. Trimming pared 5 bases from V and 5 bases from J, leaving 18 bases between. Germline CDR1 SGHVS, CDR2 FQNEAQ. CDR3 length equals 15 residues. This chain's CDR3 is CASSLRSSNAETQYF. The CDR3 nucleotides are TGTGCCAGCAGCCTGAGAAGCTCCAACGCGGAGACCCAGTACTTC.

V is TRBV14 and J is TRBJ1-2; no firm D call. CDR1 SGHDN and CDR2 FVKESK come from the germline V gene. The ends were cut back, 3 bases at V and 8 bases at J, with 13 bases in the middle. This CDR3 has 13 residues. CDR3 sequence reads: CASSHRDLRGYTF. CDR3 nucleotide sequence: TGTGCCAGCAGCCACCGGGATCTGAGGGGCTACACCTTC.

The chain carries TRBV7-2 and TRBJ1-5, with no clear D. The germline CDR1 and CDR2 sequences are SGHTA and FQGNSA. CDR3 length: 13 residues. Trimming left V 1 base short and J 7 bases short, with 8 bases between. CDR3 sequence reads: CASSLGVEQPQHF. CDR3 nucleotides: TGTGCCAGCAGCTTAGGAGTCGAGCAGCCCCAGCATTTT.

The chain has TRBV30 and TRBJ1-2, with 9 bases fitting TRBD1. The CDR3 is made up of 13 amino acids. Trimming removed 1 base from V and 7 bases from J; junction bases left unmatched: 4. CDR1 GTSNPN and CDR2 SVGIG come from the germline V gene (reference sequence). CDR3 protein: CAWSAGTGLGYTF. The CDR3 DNA is TGTGCCTGGAGTGCTGGGACAGGGCTTGGCTACACCTTC.

The chain combines TRBV28 with TRBJ2-3; D might be TRBD2 (6 bases). There are 13 residues in the CDR3. Trimming cost V 4 bases and J 2 bases, with 7 bases left between them. Per germline, CDR1 MDHEN and CDR2 SYDVKM. CDR3 sequence reads: CASSSGDTDTQYF. The CDR3 DNA is TGTGCCAGCAGTTCGGGGGACACAGATACGCAGTATTTT.

The chain joins TRBV12-5 to TRBJ2-6; D is undetermined. Germline V gene sequence: CDR1 LGHNT, CDR2 FRNRAP. The V end was cut by 6 bases, the J end by 1 base, with 4 bases between. The CDR3 consists of 13 residues. The CDR3 region has the DNA TGTGCTAGTGGCTCTTCTGGGGCCAACGTCCTGACTTTC. This codes for CASGSSGANVLTF.

This clone was detected once. The chain is built from TRBV27 and TRBJ1-1, with no clear D. Germline CDR1 reads MNHEY; CDR2 reads SMNVEV (reference sequence). Trimming left V 3 bases short and J 3 bases short, with 14 bases between. This CDR3 spans 15 amino acids. Written as DNA, the CDR3 is TGTGCCAGCAGTTTGGTTACGGGTTTGTACACTGAAGCTTTCTTT. It translates to CASSLVTGLYTEAFF.

The rearrangement uses TRBV19 and TRBJ2-7; TRBD1 matches 12 bases. The V gene's germline CDR1 is LNHDA and CDR2 SQIVND (reference sequence). Germline trimming cut 1 base from V and 5 bases from J; bases unmatched to any gene: 3. The CDR3 length is 15 residues. CDR3 sequence (DNA): TGTGCCAGTAGTATAGTCGGGACAGGGGGCGACGAGCAGTACTTC. Its translation is CASSIVGTGGDEQYF.

The V call is TRBV7-3, the J call TRBJ2-7; 8 bases are shared with TRBD1. V lost 5 bases and J lost 11; bases outside the gene matches: 8. The CDR3 is made up of 12 amino acids. From germline, CDR1 is SGHTA and CDR2 FQGTGA. DNA for the CDR3: TGTGCCAGCAGCCCTGGACAGGGTAAAAAGTACTTC. It encodes CASSPGQGKKYF.

This clone was observed a handful of times. V usage is TRBV28 and J usage is TRBJ1-2; no clear D. V was shortened by 7 bases and J by 6 bases, with 15 bases between the two germline ends. The germline gives CDR1 MDHEN, CDR2 SYDVKM. CDR3 length equals 13 residues. CDR3 amino acids: CASNPRERDGYTF. CDR3 coding DNA: TGTGCCAGCAACCCAAGGGAGCGGGATGGCTACACCTTC.

This chain joins TRBV10-3 and TRBJ1-1; D is ambiguous. This CDR3 spans 13 amino acids. Germline CDR1 and CDR2: ENHRY and SYGVKD. V was trimmed by 7 bases and J by 2 bases, leaving 11 bases between them. CDR3 in DNA: TGTGCCATCACCCAGACGGGTAACACTGAAGCTTTCTTT. This sequence encodes CAITQTGNTEAFF.

V gene TRBV18 combines with J gene TRBJ2-1; 8 positions match TRBD2. Trimming removed 5 bases from V and 8 bases from J; junction bases left unmatched: 11. In germline, CDR1 is KGHSH, CDR2 LQKENI. The CDR3 is 15 amino acids. For the CDR3, the DNA is TGTGCCAGCTCAACCCCCAGCGGGAGCCTAGATGAGCAGTTCTTC. This encodes CASSTPSGSLDEQFF.

The chain recombines TRBV28 with TRBJ2-3; 12 positions match TRBD2. Germline CDR1 MDHEN, CDR2 SYDVKM. The CDR3 is 18 amino acids. The J segment lost 3 bases and the V segment lost 3 bases, leaving 10 bases of the junction unmatched. The CDR3 loop is CASSFPQTSGRFTDTQYF. In nucleotides, the CDR3 is TGTGCCAGCAGTTTCCCTCAGACTAGCGGGAGATTTACAGATACGCAGTATTTT.

The chain uses TRBV10-3 and TRBJ2-7; D perhaps matches TRBD2 (6 bases). This CDR3 contains 13 residues. Looked up from germline, CDR1 is ENHRY and CDR2 is SYGVKD. V was trimmed by 11 bases and J by 2 bases, leaving 16 bases between them. CDR3 in DNA: TGTGCCGTCACCGGGACTTCCACCTACGAGCAGTACTTC. Residues: CAVTGTSTYEQYF.

This chain joins TRBV29-1 and TRBJ2-5; TRBD2 agrees at 12 bases. The germline V gene has CDR1 SQVTM and CDR2 ANQGSEA. This CDR3 is built from 13 residues. Trimming cost V 7 bases and J 7 bases; bases outside gene matches: 7. DNA of the CDR3: TGCAGCGCGGGACTAGCGGGTGTTTGGACCCAGTACTTC. Its protein is CSAGLAGVWTQYF.

The CDR3 DNA reads TGTGCCAGCAGCTTAGTTCCCATGAACACTGAAGCTTTCTTT. Encoded protein: CASSLVPMNTEAFF. This sequence joins TRBV7-8 and TRBJ1-1, with D unclear. The CDR3 has 14 residues. CDR1 is SGHVS, CDR2 FQNEAQ, per germline. Trimming shortened V by 1 base and J by 0 bases, and 6 bases separated the two germline ends. The full variable domain, with the rest looked up from reference TRBV7-8 and TRBJ1-1, is GAGVSQSPRYKVAKRGQDVALRCDPISGHVSLFWYQQALGQGPEFLTYFQNEAQLDKSGLPSDRFFAERPEGSVSTLKIQRTQQEDSAVYLCASSLVPMNTEAFFGQGTRLTVV.